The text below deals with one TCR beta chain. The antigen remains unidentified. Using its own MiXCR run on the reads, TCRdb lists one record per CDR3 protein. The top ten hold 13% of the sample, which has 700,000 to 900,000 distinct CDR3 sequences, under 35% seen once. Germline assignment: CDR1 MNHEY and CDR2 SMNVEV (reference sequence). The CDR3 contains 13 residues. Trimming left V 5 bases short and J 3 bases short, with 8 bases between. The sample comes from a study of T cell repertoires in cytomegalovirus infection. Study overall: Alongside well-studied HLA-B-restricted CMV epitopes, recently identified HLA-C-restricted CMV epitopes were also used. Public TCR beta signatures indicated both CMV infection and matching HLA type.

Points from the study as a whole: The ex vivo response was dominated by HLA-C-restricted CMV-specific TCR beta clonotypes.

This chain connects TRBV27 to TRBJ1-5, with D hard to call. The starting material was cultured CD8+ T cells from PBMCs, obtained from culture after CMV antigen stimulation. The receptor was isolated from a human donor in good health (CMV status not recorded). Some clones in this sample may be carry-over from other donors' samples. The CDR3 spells CASSANYNQPQHF. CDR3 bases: TGTGCCAGCAGTGCGAATTACAATCAGCCCCAGCATTTT.